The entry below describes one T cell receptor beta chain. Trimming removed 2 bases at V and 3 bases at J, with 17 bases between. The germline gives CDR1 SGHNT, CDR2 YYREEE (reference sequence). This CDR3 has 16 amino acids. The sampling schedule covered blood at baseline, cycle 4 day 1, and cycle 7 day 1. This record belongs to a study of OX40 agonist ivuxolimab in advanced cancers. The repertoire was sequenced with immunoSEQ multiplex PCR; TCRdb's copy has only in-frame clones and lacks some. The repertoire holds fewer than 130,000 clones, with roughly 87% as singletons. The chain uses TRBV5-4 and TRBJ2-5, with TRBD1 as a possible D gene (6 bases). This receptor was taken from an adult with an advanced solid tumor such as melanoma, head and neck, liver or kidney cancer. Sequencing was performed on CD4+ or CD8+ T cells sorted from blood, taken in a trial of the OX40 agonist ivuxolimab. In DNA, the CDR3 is TGTGCCAGCAGCTTTCGACAGGTTAGAGTCAAAGAGACCCAGTACTTC. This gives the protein CASSFRQVRVKETQYF.